These 18 T cell receptor beta chains came from one sample sequenced in a study of blood T cell repertoires in COVID-19. Profiled with immunoSEQ multiplex PCR; TCRdb holds only in-frame clones, not every one. This table has 65,000 to 90,000 clones, about 82% appearing once. What was sequenced was peripheral blood. The receptors come from a woman older than 75 with active or convalescent COVID-19.

CDR3 amino acids: CASSLGLGGTDTQYF. CDR3 coding DNA: TGTGCCAGCAGCTTGGGACTAGGGGGCACAGATACGCAGTATTTT. The chain has TRBV7-3 and TRBJ2-3; 8 bases map to TRBD2. The length of the CDR3 is 15 residues. CDR1 is SGHTA and CDR2 is FQGTGA in the germline V gene. V trimming: 3 bases; J trimming: 1 base; junction bases outside the gene matches: 3.

The V gene is TRBV5-1, the J gene TRBJ2-1, with 11 bases identical to TRBD1. In germline, CDR1 is SGHRS, CDR2 YFSETQ. The CDR3 is 15 amino acids. The trim removed 6 bases at V and 8 bases at J, leaving 10 bases unmatched. CDR3 region: CASTLGQGAGDEQFF. The DNA of the CDR3 is TGCGCCAGCACCCTAGGACAGGGGGCGGGAGATGAGCAGTTCTTC.

The sample holds one count of this clone. V is TRBV6-5 and J is TRBJ1-4, with 8 bases identical to TRBD1. The CDR3 covers 13 residues. The V and J ends lost 6 bases and 7 bases, in that order; junction bases with no gene match: 4. The germline CDR1 and CDR2 sequences are MNHEY and SVGAGI. CDR3 amino acids: CASRTGTGEKLFF. CDR3 DNA sequence: TGTGCCAGCAGAACCGGGACAGGTGAAAAACTGTTTTTT.

The V call is TRBV14, the J call TRBJ1-2; D is perhaps TRBD1 (5 bases). Trimming pared 1 base from V and 2 bases from J, leaving 11 bases between. The CDR3 is made up of 15 amino acids. Germline values: CDR1 SGHDN, CDR2 FVKESK. Here the CDR3 DNA reads TGTGCCAGCAGCCAAGGGGGAGGGGCGAACTATGGCTACACCTTC. Translated, it gives CASSQGGGANYGYTF.

This clone has more than one count but fewer than ten. This chain connects TRBV18 to TRBJ2-3, with TRBD2 identical over 8 bases. The junction had 9 bases not matched to a gene; V was cut back by 5 bases and J by 2 bases. The CDR3 is 16 residues long. Per the germline V gene, CDR1 is KGHSH and CDR2 is LQKENI. The CDR3 region is CASSTSGGGSTDTQYF. As DNA, the CDR3 is TGTGCCAGCTCAACCTCTGGCGGGGGGTCCACAGATACGCAGTATTTT.

The chain links TRBV28 to TRBJ1-2, with D perhaps TRBD1 (6 bases). Germline V gives CDR1 MDHEN, CDR2 SYDVKM. The V end was cut by 4 bases, the J end by 4 bases, with 10 bases between. CDR3 length: 13 residues. CDR3 protein: CASSYRDRYGYTF. The CDR3 bases are TGTGCCAGCAGTTACAGGGATCGCTATGGCTACACCTTC.

The CDR3 reads CASSFSSGTSGGAIGELFF. CDR3 sequence (DNA): TGTGCCAGCAGCTTTTCCTCCGGGACTAGCGGGGGGGCGATCGGGGAGCTGTTTTTT. The genes are TRBV13 and TRBJ2-2; 16 nucleotides match TRBD2. The germline CDR1 and CDR2 sequences are PRHDT and FYEKMQ (reference sequence). With 3 bases clipped from V and 7 bases from J, the junction kept 11 bases outside the gene matches. This CDR3 spans 19 amino acids. Together with reference TRBV13 and TRBJ2-2, the CDR3 gives the full variable domain: AAGVIQSPRHLIKEKRETATLKCYPIPRHDTVYWYQQGPGQDPQFLISFYEKMQSDKGSIPDRFSAQQFSDYHSELNMSSLELGDSALYFCASSFSSGTSGGAIGELFFGEGSRLTVL.

The chain has TRBV27 and TRBJ2-3; 13 nucleotides match TRBD2. The CDR3 spans 17 residues. The V and J ends lost 5 bases and 6 bases, in that order; junction bases with no gene match: 11. Germline V gene lookup returns CDR1 MNHEY and CDR2 SMNVEV (reference sequence). The CDR3, as DNA: TGTGCCAGCAGTCCTCTGACTAGCGGGGGGCCAAGGGATACGCAGTATTTT. Protein: CASSPLTSGGPRDTQYF.

The V gene is TRBV30, the J gene TRBJ2-6; possible D gene TRBD2, 5 bases. Per the germline V gene, CDR1 is GTSNPN and CDR2 is SVGIG (reference sequence). V gave up 5 bases and J gave up 4 bases, with 12 bases separating them. The CDR3 has 14 amino acids. CDR3 protein: CAWGGGAGANVLTF. In DNA, the CDR3 is TGTGCCTGGGGAGGAGGTGCCGGGGCCAACGTCCTGACTTTC.

This chain connects TRBV12-3 or TRBV12-4 to TRBJ2-3; TRBD1 matches 7 bases. This CDR3 comprises 13 residues. Trimming at V came to 7 bases and at J to 1 base, leaving 2 bases not matched to a gene. For the CDR3, the DNA is TGTGCCAGCAAAACAGGGGGCACAGATACGCAGTATTTT. It translates to CASKTGGTDTQYF.

The sample holds one count of this clone. This chain uses TRBV6-2 or TRBV6-3 with TRBJ2-5, with D possibly matching TRBD2 (5 bases). Germline V CDR1 and CDR2: MNHEY, SVGEGT. This CDR3 region has 14 residues. V dropped 4 bases and J dropped 5 bases, with 14 bases sitting between them. The CDR3 DNA sequence: TGTGCCAGCAGTTTACCGGGGTCGGTGGAGACCCAGTACTTC. The encoded protein is CASSLPGSVETQYF.

The chain joins TRBV7-9 to TRBJ2-3, with TRBD2 identical over 7 bases. From germline, CDR1 is SEHNR and CDR2 FQNEAQ (reference sequence). CDR3 size: 15 residues. Trimming removed 4 bases from V and 4 bases from J; junction bases left unmatched: 8. This chain's CDR3 is CASSSAGTMADTQYF. The CDR3 region has the DNA TGTGCCAGCAGCTCAGCCGGGACTATGGCAGATACGCAGTATTTT.

This chain connects TRBV11-3 to TRBJ2-3, with TRBD1 identical over 7 bases. Germline assignment: CDR1 SGHNT and CDR2 YENEEA. This CDR3 region has 16 residues. The trim removed 4 bases at V and 2 bases at J, leaving 9 bases unmatched. The CDR3 loop reads CASSSKGTDLTDTQYF. In nucleotides, the CDR3 is TGTGCCAGCAGCTCCAAAGGGACAGACCTCACAGATACGCAGTATTTT.

In its sample, this clone was seen a few times. The chain recombines TRBV3-1 (or the pseudogene TRBV3-2) with TRBJ1-5; tentatively, D is TRBD1 (6 bases). The germline V and J ends were trimmed by 4 bases and 6 bases, with 13 bases remaining between them. Germline lookup yields CDR1 LGHDT and CDR2 YNNKEL (reference sequence). The CDR3 extends over 14 amino acids. The chain's CDR3 is CASSLTGPGQPQHF. For the CDR3, the DNA is TGTGCCAGCAGCCTCACAGGGCCGGGTCAGCCCCAGCATTTT.

This sequence joins TRBV3-1 (or the pseudogene TRBV3-2) and TRBJ1-5; TRBD1 aligns across 8 bases. CDR3 length equals 15 residues. The ends lost 2 bases at V and 4 bases at J; junction bases unmatched: 4. CDR1 is LGHDT, CDR2 YNNKEL, per germline (reference sequence). The CDR3 DNA reads as TGTGCCAGCAGCCAATCGGACAGGGTAAATCAGCCCCAGCATTTT. Its translation is CASSQSDRVNQPQHF.

V gene TRBV28 combines with J gene TRBJ1-3; a possible D gene is TRBD1 (5 bases). The CDR3 spans 15 residues. The V gene lost 1 base and the J gene lost 4 bases, with 11 bases spanning the gap. Per germline, CDR1 MDHEN and CDR2 SYDVKM. CDR3 sequence: CASSLSGQGGNTIYF. The CDR3 DNA follows: TGTGCCAGCAGTTTATCTGGCCAGGGAGGAAACACCATATATTTT.

This clone came up once. CDR3 nucleotide sequence: TGTGCCTGGAGTGTACAGGGTGATGAGCAGTTCTTC. The encoded protein is CAWSVQGDEQFF. The chain combines TRBV30 with TRBJ2-1; maybe TRBD1 (6 bases). The V gene's germline CDR1 is GTSNPN and CDR2 SVGIG (reference sequence). Trimming stripped 0 bases from V and 8 bases from J, with 8 bases between. The CDR3 spans 12 residues. The variable domain in full, completed from reference TRBV30 and TRBJ2-1, reads SQTIHQWPATLVQPVGSPLSLECTVEGTSNPNLYWYRQAAGRGLQLLFYSVGIGQISSEVPQNLSASRPQDRQFILSSKKLLLSDSGFYLCAWSVQGDEQFFGPGTRLTVL.

This chain uses TRBV28 with TRBJ2-2; 8 bases match TRBD1. J gave up 3 bases and V 6 bases, and 9 bases lay outside the gene matches. The CDR3 extends over 16 amino acids. Germline CDR1 MDHEN, CDR2 SYDVKM. CDR3 bases: TGTGCCAGCAGGAAACTTACAGGGGGTTACACCGGGGAGCTGTTTTTT. Translating gives CASRKLTGGYTGELFF.